The 21 T cell receptor beta chains given below trace back to one sample, sequenced in a study of blood T cell repertoires in COVID-19. Clones were read by immunoSEQ multiplex PCR, and TCRdb kept only the in-frame ones, dropping some. In the table there are roughly 200,000 clones, 65% to 85% of which are singletons. The sample taken for sequencing was peripheral blood. These receptor sequences come from a man aged 35 to 55 with active or convalescent COVID-19.

This clone was found a few times. The V and J genes are TRBV27 and TRBJ1-1; a weak D match, TRBD1 (5 bases). The ends were cut back, 6 bases at V and 3 bases at J, with 11 bases in the middle. The germline V gene has CDR1 MNHEY and CDR2 SMNVEV (reference sequence). The CDR3 runs 13 residues. CDR3 DNA: TGTGCCAGCAGGACAGAGGTCTACACTGAAGCTTTCTTT. This gives the protein CASRTEVYTEAFF.

Comment on this clone: Other DNA variants within this sample encode the same CDR3. This chain joins TRBV5-4 and TRBJ1-4, with TRBD1 identical over 7 bases. This CDR3 region has 15 residues. The ends lost 4 bases at V and 1 base at J; junction bases unmatched: 4. CDR1 is SGHNT and CDR2 is YYREEE in the germline V gene (reference sequence). In nucleotides, the CDR3 is TGTGCCAGCAGCCGTCGGACAGGAACTAATGAAAAACTGTTTTTT. This translates into CASSRRTGTNEKLFF.

This chain uses TRBV4-1 with TRBJ2-5, with D tentatively TRBD2 (6 bases). CDR3 length equals 15 residues. Per germline, CDR1 MGHRA and CDR2 YSYEKL. Trimming shortened V by 4 bases and J by 3 bases, and 15 bases separated the two germline ends. This chain's CDR3 is CASSLRLPGEETQYF. The CDR3 DNA reads as TGCGCCAGCAGCCTAAGGCTCCCGGGAGAAGAGACCCAGTACTTC.

This chain joins TRBV29-1 and TRBJ1-3; the D is unclear. The CDR3 runs 14 residues. V lost 3 bases to trimming and J lost 0 bases, with 9 bases between them. Germline-derived CDR1 and CDR2 are SQVTM and ANQGSEA. CDR3 amino acids: CSVEEAISGNTIYF. The CDR3 nucleotides read TGCAGCGTTGAGGAGGCGATCTCTGGAAACACCATATATTTT. The entire variable domain, with the rest obtained from reference TRBV29-1 and TRBJ1-3, is as follows: SAVISQKPSRDICQRGTSLTIQCQVDSQVTMMFWYRQQPGQSLTLIATANQGSEATYESGFVIDKFPISRPNLTFSTLTVSNMSPEDSSIYLCSVEEAISGNTIYFGEGSWLTVV.

The gene calls are TRBV7-9 and TRBJ2-5; D may be TRBD2 (6 bases). With 5 bases removed from V and 5 bases from J, the gap between germline ends came to 21 bases. The CDR3 has 16 amino acids. Per the germline V gene, CDR1 is SEHNR and CDR2 is FQNEAQ (reference sequence). This CDR3 is CASSPVMEGLGETQYF. The DNA of the CDR3 is TGTGCCAGCAGCCCGGTTATGGAGGGTTTAGGGGAGACCCAGTACTTC.

The rearrangement uses TRBV18 and TRBJ1-2, with D maybe TRBD1 (5 bases). With 3 bases removed from V and 0 bases from J, the gap between germline ends came to 23 bases. The CDR3 spans 19 residues. Germline CDR1 reads KGHSH; CDR2 reads LQKENI. The CDR3 sequence is CASSPTGTPGLGTNYGYTF. CDR3 bases: TGTGCCAGCTCACCTACGGGCACCCCAGGGCTGGGAACTAACTATGGCTACACCTTC.

The gene calls are TRBV9 and TRBJ2-3, with a possible D match to TRBD1 (6 bases). V lost 4 bases and J lost 2, with 14 bases in between. Germline-derived CDR1 and CDR2 are SGDLS and YYNGEE. The CDR3 runs to 15 residues. The CDR3 protein is CASSQGDRFTDTQYF. As DNA, the CDR3 is TGTGCCAGCAGCCAGGGAGACAGGTTCACAGATACGCAGTATTTT. The full variable domain, in which reference TRBV9 and TRBJ2-3 provide the parts outside the CDR3, is DSGVTQTPKHLITATGQRVTLRCSPRSGDLSVYWYQQSLDQGLQFLIQYYNGEERAKGNILERFSAQQFPDLHSELNLSSLELGDSALYFCASSQGDRFTDTQYFGPGTRLTVL.

This chain connects TRBV19 to TRBJ2-1; no reliable D call. The germline V and J ends were trimmed by 7 bases and 8 bases, with 18 bases remaining between them. CDR3 length: 14 residues. CDR1 is LNHDA and CDR2 is SQIVND in the germline V gene (reference sequence). The CDR3 bases are TGTGCCAGTAAGCAAAAGAGAGCCATTGATGAGCAGTTCTTC. Residues: CASKQKRAIDEQFF.

This chain links TRBV24-1 with TRBJ2-5; no clear D. CDR1 and CDR2 (germline): KGHDR, SFDVKD. The CDR3 contains 14 residues. Between the trimmed V and J ends, which lost 0 bases and 3 bases, there was a span of 7 bases. The CDR3 region is CATSDLAAEETQYF. The CDR3 DNA is TGTGCCACCAGTGATTTGGCGGCAGAAGAGACCCAGTACTTC.

The chain joins TRBV6-5 to TRBJ1-2; 8 bases agree with TRBD1. Germline CDR1 and CDR2: MNHEY and SVGAGI. This CDR3 region has 13 residues. V was clipped by 1 base and J by 6 bases; unmatched bases: 1. The DNA for the CDR3 is TGTGCCAGCAGTTACTACAGGGGGGATGGCTACACCTTC. Its protein is CASSYYRGDGYTF.

The rearrangement links TRBV11-2 to TRBJ2-7; 9 bases fit TRBD1. Germline CDR1 is SGHAT and CDR2 is FQNNGV. Unmatched junction bases numbered 23, after V lost 4 bases and J lost 10 bases. This CDR3 region has 18 residues. Here the CDR3 DNA reads TGTGCCAGCAGCTCCTACAGGGGGCCTAGTAGTATGTCCCTACTTCAGTACTTC. Translated: CASSSYRGPSSMSLLQYF.

This chain links TRBV5-8 with TRBJ2-7, with D unclear. V was cut by 5 bases and J by 6 bases, with 6 bases left in between. The CDR3 length is 10 residues. Germline V gene data show CDR1 as SGHTS and CDR2 as YDEGEE. The CDR3 protein is CASSLVEQYF. The CDR3 nucleotides read TGTGCCAGCAGTCTAGTCGAGCAGTACTTC. The full variable domain, in which reference TRBV5-8 and TRBJ2-7 provide the parts outside the CDR3, is EAGVTQSPTHLIKTRGQQATLRCSPISGHTSVYWYQQALGLGLQFLLWYDEGEERNRGNFPPRFSGRQFPNYSSELNVNALELEDSALYLCASSLVEQYFGPGTRLTVT.

The gene calls are TRBV4-1 and TRBJ2-3, with D perhaps matching TRBD1 (6 bases). CDR3 size: 17 residues. Germline V gene lookup returns CDR1 MGHRA and CDR2 YSYEKL. V dropped 0 bases and J dropped 6 bases, with 19 bases sitting between them. CDR3 in amino acids: CASSQEAAGAYRDTQYF. The CDR3 nucleotides are TGCGCCAGCAGCCAAGAGGCGGCAGGGGCGTATCGGGATACGCAGTATTTT.

The chain joins TRBV6-6 to TRBJ2-1; D gene uncertain. The V and J ends lost 5 bases and 6 bases respectively, with 11 bases between them. CDR1 MNHNY and CDR2 SVGAGI come from the germline V gene (reference sequence). The CDR3 runs to 13 residues. CDR3 region: CASSLLSLNEQFF. CDR3 DNA sequence: TGTGCCAGCAGTCTCCTTTCCCTCAATGAGCAGTTCTTC.

This chain connects TRBV18 to TRBJ2-3, with unresolved D. Deletions cut 3 bases from V and 2 bases from J, with 9 bases between. Germline V gene lookup returns CDR1 KGHSH and CDR2 LQKENI. CDR3 length equals 14 residues. The CDR3 DNA reads TGTGCCAGCTCACCCGAGGCATCCACAGATACGCAGTATTTT. It yields the protein CASSPEASTDTQYF.

The V and J genes are TRBV6-5 and TRBJ1-2, with 9 bases that match TRBD1. Losses at the gene ends were 6 bases for V and 4 bases for J; bases not matched to a gene: 6. CDR3 length: 14 residues. In germline, CDR1 is MNHEY, CDR2 SVGAGI. This CDR3 is CASSMGQGRYGYTF. CDR3 DNA: TGTGCCAGCAGCATGGGACAGGGCCGCTATGGCTACACCTTC.

The chain is built from TRBV9 and TRBJ1-2; 7 bases line up with TRBD1. Germline CDR1 SGDLS, CDR2 YYNGEE. V lost 1 base to trimming and J lost 1 base; unmatched junction nucleotides: 7. The CDR3 totals 16 residues. DNA for the CDR3: TGTGCCAGCAGCGTAATGGGGGGACAGCTTAACTATGGCTACACCTTC. Translated, it gives CASSVMGGQLNYGYTF.

The chain links TRBV5-6 to TRBJ2-7, with 7 bases identical to TRBD2. Trimming at V came to 3 bases and at J to 4 bases, leaving 4 bases not matched to a gene. The germline V gene encodes CDR1 SGHDT and CDR2 YYEEEE. The CDR3 consists of 13 residues. The DNA for the CDR3 is TGTGCCAGCAGCTGGGGGAGGGCATACGAGCAGTACTTC. Amino acids: CASSWGRAYEQYF.

This rearrangement joins TRBV11-3 to TRBJ1-2; D is ambiguous. V gave up 2 bases and J gave up 6 bases, with 13 bases separating them. Germline values: CDR1 SGHNT, CDR2 YENEEA. The CDR3 is 14 residues long. The CDR3 DNA sequence: TGTGCCAGCAGCTTATCATTGGGCCTTGATGGCTACACCTTC. Its translation: CASSLSLGLDGYTF.

In its sample, this clone was seen once. V is TRBV20-1 and J is TRBJ2-1, with D possibly being TRBD2 (5 bases). The germline V gene encodes CDR1 DFQATT and CDR2 SNEGSKA (reference sequence). V lost 3 bases, J lost 8 bases, and 20 bases lay in between. This CDR3 spans 15 amino acids. The CDR3 region has the DNA TGCAGTGCTAGTCTCCGGGGTTATTCGCGGGATGAGCAGTTCTTC. It yields the protein CSASLRGYSRDEQFF.

This clone was picked up a small number of times. At one of its ends the junction is not consistent with the germline gene, which may arise from a read error. The gene calls are TRBV6-5 and TRBJ2-1; D may be TRBD1 (5 bases). In germline, CDR1 is MNHEY, CDR2 SVGAGI. The CDR3 has 13 residues. The CDR3: CASSYSGVNGQFF. Here the CDR3 DNA reads TGTGCCAGCAGTTACTCAGGGGTTAATGGGCAGTTCTTC.